This TCR beta chain was documented in a study of cytomegalovirus exposure and HLA in healthy donors. Turning to the study itself: A prior analysis found 117 million unique TCR beta sequences from 150 million to 200 million T cells. Overall study findings and caveats: V- and J-gene trimming in TCR beta was tied to a missense DCLRE1C variant by an analysis performed later.

This CDR3 has 13 residues. V shed 5 bases, J shed 4 bases, and the junction held 5 bases outside the gene matches. Per germline, CDR1 GTSNPN and CDR2 SVGIG (reference sequence). There was no recording of CMV serostatus for this donor. The PCR used 60 Vbeta and 13 Jbeta primers. Measured with immunoSEQ multiplex PCR; TCRdb has only the in-frame clones, and not every one. The sample has about 59,000 clones, roughly 84% seen once; the top ten hold 1.5% to 2%. This clone has a single count. Its antigen is undetermined. This receptor was obtained from a human donor in good health. Material: PBMCs. The chain carries TRBV30 and TRBJ1-3; TRBD1 agrees at 7 bases. Written as DNA, the CDR3 is TGTGCCTGGGTCGACAGGGCCGGAAACACCATATATTTT. Protein sequence: CAWVDRAGNTIYF. Filled out from reference TRBV30 and TRBJ1-3, the complete variable domain reads SQTIHQWPATLVQPVGSPLSLECTVEGTSNPNLYWYRQAAGRGLQLLFYSVGIGQISSEVPQNLSASRPQDRQFILSSKKLLLSDSGFYLCAWVDRAGNTIYFGEGSWLTVV.